A single T cell receptor beta chain is shown here with its context. Original processing notes: Counts of nucleated cells, estimated from reference gene primer amplification, were obtained. Here immunoSEQ multiplex PCR was the method, and the copy in TCRdb shows in-frame clones only, minus some. V, J and clone size derive from that table, while D and trimming were established from the DNA sequence. The profile shows about 47,000 clones, roughly four fifths of them singletons. This sample is part of a study of blood T cell repertoires in COVID-19. Across the whole study: COVID-19 samples from acute and convalescent phases originated in the United States, Italy and Spain. In each case, the material was cDNA or gDNA derived from T cells, B-cell-depleted T cells, or PBMCs.

Per the germline V gene, CDR1 is MDHEN and CDR2 is SYDVKM. There are 16 residues in the CDR3. Trimming pared 2 bases from V and 7 bases from J, leaving 18 bases between. The chain carries TRBV28 and TRBJ1-5, with D possibly TRBD1 on 5 matching bases. The sequence was collected from a man between 60 and 75 years old with active COVID-19. Input material: peripheral blood. The CDR3 DNA follows: TGTGCCAGCAGTTTAGCCGGGACTGCTCAAGGGCAGCCCCAGCATTTT. This codes for CASSLAGTAQGQPQHF.